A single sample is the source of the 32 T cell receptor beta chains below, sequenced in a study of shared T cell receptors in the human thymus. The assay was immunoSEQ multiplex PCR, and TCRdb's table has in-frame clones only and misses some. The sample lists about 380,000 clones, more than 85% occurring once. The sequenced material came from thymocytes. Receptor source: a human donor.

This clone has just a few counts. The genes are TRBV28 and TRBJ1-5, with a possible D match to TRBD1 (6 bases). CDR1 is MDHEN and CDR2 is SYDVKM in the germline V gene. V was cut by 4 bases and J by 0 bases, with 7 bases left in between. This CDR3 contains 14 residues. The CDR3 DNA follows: TGTGCCAGCAGTTGGACAGTTAGCAATCAGCCCCAGCATTTT. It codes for CASSWTVSNQPQHF.

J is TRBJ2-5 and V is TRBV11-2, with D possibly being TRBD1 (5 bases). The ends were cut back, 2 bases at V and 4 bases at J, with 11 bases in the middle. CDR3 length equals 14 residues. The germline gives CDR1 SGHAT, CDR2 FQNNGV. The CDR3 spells CASSLRTSRETQYF. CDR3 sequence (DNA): TGTGCCAGCAGCTTACGGACAAGCAGAGAGACCCAGTACTTC.

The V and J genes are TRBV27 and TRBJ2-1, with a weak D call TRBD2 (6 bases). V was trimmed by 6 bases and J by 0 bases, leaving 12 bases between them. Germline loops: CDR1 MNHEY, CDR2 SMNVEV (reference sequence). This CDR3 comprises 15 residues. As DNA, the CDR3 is TGTGCCAGCAGAATCACGGGAGTCTCCTACAATGAGCAGTTCTTC. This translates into CASRITGVSYNEQFF.

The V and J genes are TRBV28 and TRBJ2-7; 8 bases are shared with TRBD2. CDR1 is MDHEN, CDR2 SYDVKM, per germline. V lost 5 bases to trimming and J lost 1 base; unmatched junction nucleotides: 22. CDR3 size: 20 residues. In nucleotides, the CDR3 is TGTGCCAGCAGTCCTCCACCTATAGCGGGAAGGGCCCCCAATTCCTACGAGCAGTACTTC. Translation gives CASSPPPIAGRAPNSYEQYF.

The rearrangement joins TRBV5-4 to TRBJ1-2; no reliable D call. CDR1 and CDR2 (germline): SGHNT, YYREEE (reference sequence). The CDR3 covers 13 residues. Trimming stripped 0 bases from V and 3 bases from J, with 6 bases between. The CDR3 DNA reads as TGTGCCAGCAGCTTGGGGACGGACTATGGCTACACCTTC. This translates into CASSLGTDYGYTF.

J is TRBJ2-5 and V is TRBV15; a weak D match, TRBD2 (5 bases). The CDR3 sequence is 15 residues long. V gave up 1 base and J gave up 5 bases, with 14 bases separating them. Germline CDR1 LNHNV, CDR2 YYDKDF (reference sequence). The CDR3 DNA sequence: TGTGCCACCAGCAGAGTGGACCGACGCGGGGAGACCCAGTACTTC. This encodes CATSRVDRRGETQYF. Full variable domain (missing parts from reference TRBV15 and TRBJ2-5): DAMVIQNPRYQVTQFGKPVTLSCSQTLNHNVMYWYQQKSSQAPKLLFHYYDKDFNNEADTPDNFQSRRPNTSFCFLDIRSPGLGDTAMYLCATSRVDRRGETQYFGPGTRLLVL.

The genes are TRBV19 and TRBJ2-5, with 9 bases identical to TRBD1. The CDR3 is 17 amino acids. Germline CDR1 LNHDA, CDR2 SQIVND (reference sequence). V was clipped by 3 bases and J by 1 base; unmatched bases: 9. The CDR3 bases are TGTGCCAGTAGTATTAGGAGAACAGGGGGCATCCAAGAGACCCAGTACTTC. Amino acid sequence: CASSIRRTGGIQETQYF.

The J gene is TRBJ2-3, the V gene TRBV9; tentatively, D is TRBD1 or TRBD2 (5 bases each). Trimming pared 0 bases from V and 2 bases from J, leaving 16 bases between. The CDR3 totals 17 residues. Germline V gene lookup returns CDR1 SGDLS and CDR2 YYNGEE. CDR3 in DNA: TGTGCCAGCAGCGTAGCTAAAAGCAGAGGGGCCACAGATACGCAGTATTTT. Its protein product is CASSVAKSRGATDTQYF.

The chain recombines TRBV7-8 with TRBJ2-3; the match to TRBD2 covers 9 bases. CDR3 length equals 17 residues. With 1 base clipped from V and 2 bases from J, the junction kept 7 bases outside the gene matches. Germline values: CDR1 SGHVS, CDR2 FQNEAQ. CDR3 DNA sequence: TGTGCCAGCAGCTTAGGGCGGGAGGGCCTCACCACAGATACGCAGTATTTT. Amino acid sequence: CASSLGREGLTTDTQYF.

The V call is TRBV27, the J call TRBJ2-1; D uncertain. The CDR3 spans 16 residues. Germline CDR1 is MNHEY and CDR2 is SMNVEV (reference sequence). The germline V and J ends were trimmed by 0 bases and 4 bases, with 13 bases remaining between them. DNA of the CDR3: TGTGCCAGCAGTTTATCGATTACAGTCCAATACAATGAGCAGTTCTTC. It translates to CASSLSITVQYNEQFF.

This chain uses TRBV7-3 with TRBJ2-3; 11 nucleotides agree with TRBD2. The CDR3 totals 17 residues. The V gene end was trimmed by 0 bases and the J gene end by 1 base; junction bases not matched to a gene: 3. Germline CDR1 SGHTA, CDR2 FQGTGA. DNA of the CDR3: TGTGCCAGCAGCTTAACGGGACTAGCGGAAGGCACAGATACGCAGTATTTT. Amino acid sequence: CASSLTGLAEGTDTQYF.

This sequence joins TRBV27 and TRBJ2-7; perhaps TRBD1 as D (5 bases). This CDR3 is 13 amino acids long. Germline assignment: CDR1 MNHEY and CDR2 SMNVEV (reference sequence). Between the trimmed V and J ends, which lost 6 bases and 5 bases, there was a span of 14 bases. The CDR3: CASSFDSHHEQYF. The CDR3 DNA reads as TGTGCCAGCAGCTTCGACAGTCATCACGAGCAGTACTTC.

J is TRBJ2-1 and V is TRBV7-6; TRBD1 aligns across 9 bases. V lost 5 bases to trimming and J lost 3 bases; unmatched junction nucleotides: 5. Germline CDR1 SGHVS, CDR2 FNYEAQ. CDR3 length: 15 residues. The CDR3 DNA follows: TGTGCCAGCAGCAAAACAGGGGGCGACTACAATGAGCAGTTCTTC. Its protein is CASSKTGGDYNEQFF.

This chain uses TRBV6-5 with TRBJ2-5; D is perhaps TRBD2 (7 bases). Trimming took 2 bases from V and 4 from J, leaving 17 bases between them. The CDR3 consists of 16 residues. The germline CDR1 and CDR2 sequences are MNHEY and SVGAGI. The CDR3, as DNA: TGTGCCAGCAGTTACCGGGCGGGGCGGGGGCCAGAGACCCAGTACTTC. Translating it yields CASSYRAGRGPETQYF.

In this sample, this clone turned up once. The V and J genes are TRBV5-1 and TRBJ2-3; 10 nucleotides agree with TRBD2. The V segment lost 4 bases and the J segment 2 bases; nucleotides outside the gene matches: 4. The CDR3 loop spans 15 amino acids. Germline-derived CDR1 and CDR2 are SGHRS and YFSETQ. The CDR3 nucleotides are TGCGCCAGCAGCCCAGCGGGGGGGAACACAGATACGCAGTATTTT. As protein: CASSPAGGNTDTQYF. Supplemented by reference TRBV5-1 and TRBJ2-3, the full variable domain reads KAGVTQTPRYLIKTRGQQVTLSCSPISGHRSVSWYQQTPGQGLQFLFEYFSETQRNKGNFPGRFSGRQFSNSRSEMNVSTLELGDSALYLCASSPAGGNTDTQYFGPGTRLTVL.

For the CDR3, the DNA is TGTGCCAGCAGTGAAAGGGCAGGGATGAGGGCTAATGAAAAACTGTTTTTT. The encoded protein is CASSERAGMRANEKLFF. J is TRBJ1-4 and V is TRBV6-1; TRBD1 might be the D (5 bases). Germline CDR1 is MNHNS and CDR2 is SASEGT. V shed 2 bases and J shed 3 bases, with 16 bases lying between them. This CDR3 contains 17 residues.

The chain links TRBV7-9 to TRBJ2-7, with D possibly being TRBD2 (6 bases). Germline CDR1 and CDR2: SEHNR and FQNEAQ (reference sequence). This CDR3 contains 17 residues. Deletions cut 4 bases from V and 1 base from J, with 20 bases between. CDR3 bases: TGTGCCAGCAGCTCTCGTTTGACTAGATCCGTGTCCTACGAGCAGTACTTC. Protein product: CASSSRLTRSVSYEQYF.

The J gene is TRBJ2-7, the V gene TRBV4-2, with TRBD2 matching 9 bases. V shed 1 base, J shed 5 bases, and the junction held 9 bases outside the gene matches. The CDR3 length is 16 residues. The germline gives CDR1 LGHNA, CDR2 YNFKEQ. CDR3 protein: CASSQVEAGGRDEQYF. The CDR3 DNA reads TGTGCCAGCAGCCAAGTCGAGGCGGGAGGGAGGGACGAGCAGTACTTC.

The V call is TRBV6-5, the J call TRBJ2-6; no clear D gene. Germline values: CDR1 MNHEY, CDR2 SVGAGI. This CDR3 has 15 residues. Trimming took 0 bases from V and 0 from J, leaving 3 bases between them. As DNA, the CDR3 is TGTGCCAGCAGTTACTCGGTCTCTGGGGCCAACGTCCTGACTTTC. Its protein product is CASSYSVSGANVLTF.

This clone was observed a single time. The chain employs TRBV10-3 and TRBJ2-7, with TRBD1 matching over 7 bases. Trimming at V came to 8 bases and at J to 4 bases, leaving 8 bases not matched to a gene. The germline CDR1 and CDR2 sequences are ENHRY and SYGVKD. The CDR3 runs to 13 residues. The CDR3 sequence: CAIAGTEPYEQYF. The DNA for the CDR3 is TGTGCCATCGCCGGGACAGAGCCTTACGAGCAGTACTTC.

In DNA, the CDR3 is TGTGCCAGCAGCTTAGGAGGGCTAGCGAATACCTACGAGCAGTACTTC. It codes for CASSLGGLANTYEQYF. The chain combines TRBV11-2 with TRBJ2-7, with a tentative D call TRBD2 (6 bases). Trimming removed 1 base at V and 2 bases at J, with 15 bases between. The CDR3 consists of 16 residues. Germline CDR1 SGHAT, CDR2 FQNNGV.

The CDR3 spells CAISESSREDYEQYF. In DNA form, the CDR3 reads TGTGCCATCAGTGAGTCCTCGCGGGAAGACTACGAGCAGTACTTC. This rearrangement joins TRBV10-3 to TRBJ2-7; D is perhaps TRBD2 (6 bases). V lost 0 bases to trimming and J lost 3 bases, with 12 bases between them. Germline V gene sequence: CDR1 ENHRY, CDR2 SYGVKD. The CDR3 has 15 amino acids.

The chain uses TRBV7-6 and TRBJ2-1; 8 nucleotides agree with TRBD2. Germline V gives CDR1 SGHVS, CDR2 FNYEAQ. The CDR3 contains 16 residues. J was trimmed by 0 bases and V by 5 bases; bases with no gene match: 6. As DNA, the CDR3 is TGTGCCAGCAGCAAAACTAGCGGTCGCTCCTACAATGAGCAGTTCTTC. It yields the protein CASSKTSGRSYNEQFF.

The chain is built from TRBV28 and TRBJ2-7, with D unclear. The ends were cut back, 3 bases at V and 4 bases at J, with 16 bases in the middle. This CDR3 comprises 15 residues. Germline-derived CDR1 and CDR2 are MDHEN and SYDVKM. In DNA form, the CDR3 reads TGTGCCAGCAGTTTTGCAAGCGCAATACTTTACGAGCAGTACTTC. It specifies CASSFASAILYEQYF.

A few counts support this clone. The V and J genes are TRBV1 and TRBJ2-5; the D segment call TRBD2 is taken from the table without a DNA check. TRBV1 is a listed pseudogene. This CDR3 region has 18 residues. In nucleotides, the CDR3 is TGCACCAGCAGCCAAGATCGGATAGCCGGAGAGGGGAGGGAGACCCAGTACTTC. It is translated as CTSSQDRIAGEGRETQYF.

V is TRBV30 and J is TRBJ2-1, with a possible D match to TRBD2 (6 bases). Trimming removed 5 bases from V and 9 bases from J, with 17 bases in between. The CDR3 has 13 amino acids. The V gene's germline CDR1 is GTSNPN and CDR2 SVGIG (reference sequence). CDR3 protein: CAWQPGLSFEQFF. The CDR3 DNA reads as TGTGCCTGGCAGCCGGGACTTTCATTTGAGCAGTTCTTC.

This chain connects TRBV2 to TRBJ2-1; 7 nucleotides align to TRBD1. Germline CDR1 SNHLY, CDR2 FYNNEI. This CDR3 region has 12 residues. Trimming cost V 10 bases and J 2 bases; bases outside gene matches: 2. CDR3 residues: CATRGTYNEQFF. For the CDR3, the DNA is TGTGCCACCAGGGGGACCTACAATGAGCAGTTCTTC.

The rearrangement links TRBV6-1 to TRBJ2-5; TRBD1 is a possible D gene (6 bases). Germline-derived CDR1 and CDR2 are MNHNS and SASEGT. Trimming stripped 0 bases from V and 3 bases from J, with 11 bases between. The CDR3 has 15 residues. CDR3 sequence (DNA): TGTGCCAGCAGTGAAGCCGGGACACAGAAAGAGACCCAGTACTTC. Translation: CASSEAGTQKETQYF.

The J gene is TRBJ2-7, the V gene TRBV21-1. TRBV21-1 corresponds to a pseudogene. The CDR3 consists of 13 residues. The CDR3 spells CASSLPVKDEQYF. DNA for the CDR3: TGTGCCAGCAGCCTACCCGTGAAGGACGAGCAGTACTTC.

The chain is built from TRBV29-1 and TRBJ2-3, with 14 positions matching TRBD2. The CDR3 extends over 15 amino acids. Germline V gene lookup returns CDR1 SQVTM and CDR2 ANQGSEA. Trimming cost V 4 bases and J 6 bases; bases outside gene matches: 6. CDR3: CSVGGTSGSTDTQYF. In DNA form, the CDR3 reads TGCAGCGTTGGAGGGACTAGCGGGAGTACCGATACGCAGTATTTT.

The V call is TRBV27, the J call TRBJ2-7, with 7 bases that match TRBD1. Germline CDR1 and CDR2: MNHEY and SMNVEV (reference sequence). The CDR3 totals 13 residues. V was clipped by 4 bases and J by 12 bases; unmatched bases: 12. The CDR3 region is CASSSTGSLPPYF. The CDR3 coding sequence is TGTGCCAGCAGTTCGACAGGGTCACTACCACCGTACTTC.

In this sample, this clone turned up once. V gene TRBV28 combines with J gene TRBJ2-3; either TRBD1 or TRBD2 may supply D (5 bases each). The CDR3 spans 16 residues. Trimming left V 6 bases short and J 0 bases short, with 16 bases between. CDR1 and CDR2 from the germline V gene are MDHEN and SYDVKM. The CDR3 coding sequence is TGTGCCAGCAGCCCCCGAGCAGGGAGTAGCACAGATACGCAGTATTTT. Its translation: CASSPRAGSSTDTQYF.